The 2 T cell receptor beta chains in this list originate from one sample, sequenced in a study of T cell changes during pregnancy in multiple sclerosis. Data came from immunoSEQ multiplex PCR; TCRdb stores just in-frame clones and leaves some out. Counted here are tens of thousands of clones, 91% occurring once; the ten biggest clones make up less than 6%. The sample was CD8+ T cells from peripheral blood mononuclear cells, taken before pregnancy. These receptors were taken from a female donor with multiple sclerosis, enrolled in a pregnancy study.

The chain uses TRBV10-3 and TRBJ2-3; a possible D gene is TRBD1 (5 bases). The V and J ends lost 8 bases and 2 bases respectively, with 11 bases between them. The CDR3 covers 13 residues. Germline lookup yields CDR1 ENHRY and CDR2 SYGVKD. The CDR3 spells CAIEQDDTDTQYF. Here the CDR3 DNA reads TGTGCCATCGAACAGGACGACACAGATACGCAGTATTTT.

This chain connects TRBV15 to TRBJ2-1; 11 positions agree with TRBD1. This CDR3 has 15 residues. Germline V CDR1 and CDR2: LNHNV, YYDKDF (reference sequence). J was trimmed by 7 bases and V by 4 bases; bases with no gene match: 6. CDR3 sequence (DNA): TGTGCCACCAGCAACGGACAGGGGGCTGTTAATGAGCAGTTCTTC. It codes for CATSNGQGAVNEQFF.